This record concerns one T cell receptor beta chain sequence. Its antigen remains unidentified. Vbeta (60) and Jbeta (13) primers were used in the PCR. Generated by immunoSEQ multiplex PCR, the TCRdb table keeps only in-frame clones and is missing some. This sample carries roughly 200,000 clones, roughly 85% of them seen once, and the ten largest clones take around 4.3%. These data belong to a study of cytomegalovirus exposure and HLA in healthy donors. Across the study: A prior study identified 117 million unique TCR beta sequences from roughly 180 million T cells. Whole-study results and caveats: Prediction of most subjects' HLA-A and HLA-B alleles by TCR beta sequences was reportedly accurate. Three chains tied to CMV proved CMV antigen-specific in vitro. Among TCR sequences, most were rare, though some public TCRs appeared in many donors.

The CDR3 has 13 amino acids. V lost 8 bases and J lost 5; bases outside the gene matches: 6. In germline, CDR1 is MNHEY, CDR2 SVGAGI. The sequencing input was PBMCs. The chain employs TRBV6-5 and TRBJ2-1, with 7 bases that match TRBD2. The receptor comes from a woman aged 30 to 39 in good health and CMV-seropositive. CDR3 residues: CASGSGPNNEQFF. As DNA, the CDR3 is TGTGCCAGCGGTAGCGGGCCAAACAATGAGCAGTTCTTC.